Reported below is one T cell receptor (beta chain). These data originate in a study of blood T cell repertoires in COVID-19. Trimming cost V 4 bases and J 5 bases; bases outside gene matches: 5. The CDR3 consists of 14 residues. In germline, CDR1 is MNHEY, CDR2 SVGAGI. Generated by immunoSEQ multiplex PCR, the TCRdb table keeps only in-frame clones and is missing some. This table has some 45,000 clones, more than 75% appearing once. Sequences were obtained from peripheral blood. The receptor's source is a man aged 65 to 85 with acute or convalescent COVID-19. The gene calls are TRBV6-5 and TRBJ1-5; TRBD1 aligns across 7 bases. The DNA for the CDR3 is TGTGCCAGCAGTTCCGGGGACAGTTATCAGCCCCAGCATTTT. Its protein product is CASSSGDSYQPQHF.